The sample holds a few counts of the clone carrying this T cell receptor beta chain. The antigen is not known. Vbeta (60) and Jbeta (13) primers were used in the PCR. Produced via immunoSEQ multiplex PCR; TCRdb's table is partial and in-frame only. The sample has roughly 200,000 clones, around three quarters seen once; the top ten hold under 2%. The data were taken from a study of cytomegalovirus exposure and HLA in healthy donors. Trimming removed 0 bases at V and 1 base at J, with 12 bases between. Germline V gene data show CDR1 as MNHNS and CDR2 as SASEGT. CDR3 length: 16 amino acids. Study results and caveats: Earlier analysis yielded a pattern in which most TCR beta V segments were productive about 87% or about 30% of the time. HLA alleles were associated with around 17,000 TCR beta sequences in a later analysis at 0.05 false discovery rate. Rare sequences made up most TCRs, while some public TCRs were found in many donors. Reported performance of the classifier showed diagnosis of cytomegalovirus status with high specificity and sensitivity.

The chain employs TRBV6-1 and TRBJ2-5; maybe TRBD2 (5 bases). The sample taken for sequencing was PBMCs. The sequence derives from a man younger than 45 in good health and CMV-seronegative. The CDR3 DNA reads as TGTGCCAGCAGTGAAGCAGTGCGGGTGCGCCAAGAGACCCAGTACTTC. Residues: CASSEAVRVRQETQYF.